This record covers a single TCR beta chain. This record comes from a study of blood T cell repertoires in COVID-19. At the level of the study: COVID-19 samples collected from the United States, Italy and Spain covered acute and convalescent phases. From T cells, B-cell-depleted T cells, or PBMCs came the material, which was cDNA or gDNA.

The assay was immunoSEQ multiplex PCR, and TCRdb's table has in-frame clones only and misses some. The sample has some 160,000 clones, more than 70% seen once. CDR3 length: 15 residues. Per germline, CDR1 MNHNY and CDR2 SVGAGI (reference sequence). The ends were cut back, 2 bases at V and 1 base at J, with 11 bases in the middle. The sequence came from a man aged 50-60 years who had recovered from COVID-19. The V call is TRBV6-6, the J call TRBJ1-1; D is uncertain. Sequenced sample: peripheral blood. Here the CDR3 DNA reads TGTGCCAGCAGTTACGGCCCGGAGACGAACACTGAAGCTTTCTTT. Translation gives CASSYGPETNTEAFF.